Below, 7 T cell receptor beta chains from the same sample are listed, as sequenced in a study of shared clonotypes between healthy human individuals. Data came from immunoSEQ multiplex PCR; TCRdb stores just in-frame clones and leaves some out. This repertoire shows 2 million to 2.5 million clones, 80% to 95% found once; its top ten account for under 0.45%. Specimen: naive CD4+ T cells from PBMCs. Subset given: CD45RA+ positively selected. The source is a man aged 18 to 29 in good health. Some clones in this sample may be carry-over from other donors' samples.

The chain combines TRBV29-1 with TRBJ2-1; D gene uncertain. The CDR3 totals 11 residues. V lost 2 bases and J lost 6, with 5 bases in between. Germline V gene lookup returns CDR1 SQVTM and CDR2 ANQGSEA. The chain's CDR3 is CSVETVNEQFF. DNA of the CDR3: TGCAGCGTTGAAACTGTCAATGAGCAGTTCTTC.

The chain recombines TRBV9 with TRBJ2-5, with 7 positions matching TRBD1. CDR3 length equals 15 residues. Germline V gene lookup returns CDR1 SGDLS and CDR2 YYNGEE. Germline trimming cut 4 bases from V and 5 bases from J; bases unmatched to any gene: 11. The DNA for the CDR3 is TGTGCCAGCAGCACTGTGACAGGGCGCGGTGAGACCCAGTACTTC. Translation: CASSTVTGRGETQYF. The variable domain in full, completed from reference TRBV9 and TRBJ2-5, reads DSGVTQTPKHLITATGQRVTLRCSPRSGDLSVYWYQQSLDQGLQFLIQYYNGEERAKGNILERFSAQQFPDLHSELNLSSLELGDSALYFCASSTVTGRGETQYFGPGTRLLVL.

J is TRBJ1-2 and V is TRBV28; perhaps TRBD1 as D (6 bases). The ends were cut back, 6 bases at V and 8 bases at J, with 22 bases in the middle. The length of the CDR3 is 15 residues. In germline, CDR1 is MDHEN, CDR2 SYDVKM. The CDR3 sequence is CASSPSQGGGYGYTF. The CDR3 region has the DNA TGTGCCAGCAGCCCGTCCCAAGGGGGGGGATACGGCTACACCTTC.

The chain employs TRBV28 and TRBJ1-5; perhaps TRBD1 as D (5 bases). CDR3 length: 15 amino acids. V lost 6 bases to trimming and J lost 6 bases, with 18 bases between them. Germline V CDR1 and CDR2: MDHEN, SYDVKM. The CDR3 reads CASSSERGSVQPQHF. For the CDR3, the DNA is TGTGCCAGCAGCTCAGAGAGGGGTTCTGTTCAGCCCCAGCATTTT.

The rearrangement links TRBV5-6 to TRBJ2-5; D may be TRBD2 (5 bases). The germline V gene encodes CDR1 SGHDT and CDR2 YYEEEE. The CDR3 spans 16 residues. With 4 bases removed from V and 5 bases from J, the gap between germline ends came to 21 bases. The CDR3 DNA sequence: TGTGCCAGCAGCCCTATACCTCGGGCGGGCCGGGAGACCCAGTACTTC. This gives the protein CASSPIPRAGRETQYF.

The chain carries TRBV7-7 and TRBJ2-5, with a weak D call TRBD2 (5 bases). In germline, CDR1 is SSHAT, CDR2 FNYEAQ (reference sequence). The CDR3 loop spans 15 amino acids. Trimming shortened V by 4 bases and J by 1 base, and 13 bases separated the two germline ends. CDR3 sequence (DNA): TGTGCCAGCAGCTCCGGACTCCACCCCCAAGAGACCCAGTACTTC. Residues: CASSSGLHPQETQYF.

This chain uses TRBV5-1 with TRBJ2-5; 8 positions agree with TRBD2. V lost 5 bases and J lost 4; bases outside the gene matches: 7. The CDR3 spans 14 residues. In germline, CDR1 is SGHRS, CDR2 YFSETQ. The CDR3 DNA reads TGCGCCAGCAGGGAGGGGGGACTAGGAGAGACCCAGTACTTC. This translates into CASREGGLGETQYF.